The 9 T cell receptor beta chains below come from one sample, sequenced in a study of tissue T cells after allogeneic stem cell transplantation (dated by TCRdb to between 2022 and 2023). The sample's time point, from its label and the paper: mouse harvest day 14 after allogeneic transplant. Each mouse graft, delivered by tail vein injection, combined 10^6 splenic CD5+ T cells with 10^7 T-cell-depleted bone marrow cells. Receptor amplification or capture employed the immunoSEQ multiplex PCR assay. Imported from immuneACCESS, the table was reduced by TCRdb to in-frame sequences with V and J called. These copies leave out some clones; in studies compared against another copy, an unresolved V gene accounts for under half, and the cause of the remainder is not known. Recorded for this sample are roughly 3,000 clones; roughly 45% of them occurred a single time. The ten top clones hold 21% of the sample.

Sequenced: gut tissue. These receptors all come from a female BALB/c mouse given C57BL/6 T cells with graft-versus-host disease after an allogeneic hematopoietic cell transplant.

On this clone: Gene and germline names: mouse. The CDR3 DNA, read in part, is TGTGCCAGCAGCCAAGACCGGACAGGGGGCGGCACAGAAGTCTTC. It encodes CASSQDRTGGGTEVF. The full-length CDR3 reads as CASSQDRTGGGTEVFF. The V and J genes are TRBV5 and TRBJ1-1, with 11 bases that match TRBD1. Sequencing ends 1 residue short of the CDR3 end; the germline J gene provides the rest. V lost 0 bases to trimming and J lost 4 bases; unmatched junction nucleotides: 4. Germline values: CDR1 LGHNA, CDR2 YNLKQL (reference sequence). The CDR3 loop spans 16 amino acids.

To note about this clone: Genes and germline come from the mouse. The DNA ends 1 residue before the CDR3 does, and the rest of the CDR3 is filled in from the germline J gene. This chain connects TRBV12-1 to TRBJ2-2, with D maybe TRBD1 (6 bases). Trimming stripped 2 bases from V and 1 base from J, with 7 bases between. There are 14 residues in the CDR3. CDR1 is SGHSN and CDR2 is HYEKVE in the germline V gene. The chain's CDR3 is CASSPTGNTGQLYF. The sequenced CDR3 bases are TGTGCCAGCTCTCCGACAGGAAACACCGGGCAGCTCTAC.

Worth noting for this clone: The genes are named according to mouse. The CDR3 is cut off 1 residue early in the read; its end comes from the germline J gene. V gene TRBV24 combines with J gene TRBJ1-3; D is perhaps TRBD1 (6 bases). CDR3 length: 16 residues. Deletions cut 1 base from V and 0 bases from J, with 10 bases between. Per germline, CDR1 KGHTA and CDR2 FRNEEI. The sequenced part of the CDR3 DNA is TGTGCCAGCAGTCTGTCCCGGGACAATTCTGGAAATACGCTCTAT. Protein: CASSLSRDNSGNTLY. The whole CDR3 reads CASSLSRDNSGNTLYF.

Turning to this clone: The gene names here belong to mouse. Sequencing ends 1 residue short of the CDR3 end; the germline J gene provides the rest. The gene calls are TRBV3 and TRBJ1-1; possible D gene TRBD1, 5 bases. The length of the CDR3 is 13 residues. Germline loops: CDR1 SNHLY, CDR2 FYNGKV (reference sequence). V was shortened by 2 bases and J by 3 bases, with 7 bases between the two germline ends. Incomplete CDR3 DNA: TGTGCCAGCAGCTTACAGGGATACACAGAAGTCTTC. Translation gives CASSLQGYTEVF. In full, the CDR3 reads CASSLQGYTEVFF.

About this clone itself: Mouse gene names apply. The sequenced fragment ends 1 residue before the CDR3 boundary, so the rest is inferred from the germline J gene. The V gene is TRBV3, the J gene TRBJ2-5; the match to TRBD1 covers 8 bases. This CDR3 is 14 amino acids long. Trimming removed 5 bases from V and 6 bases from J; junction bases left unmatched: 7. CDR1 and CDR2 from the germline V gene are SNHLY and FYNGKV (reference sequence). The sequenced CDR3 bases are TGTGCCAGCAGCCCACAGGGGGTGGGGGACACCCAGTAC. The encoded protein is CASSPQGVGDTQY. The complete CDR3 sequence is CASSPQGVGDTQYF.

In this sample, this clone turned up once. Gene names are the mouse ones. The CDR3 goes on 1 residue after the read ends, and that part is filled in from the germline J gene. The chain joins TRBV3 to TRBJ2-3, with D uncertain. The V end lost 5 bases, the J end lost 0 bases, and 6 bases lay between the germline ends. CDR1 and CDR2 (germline): SNHLY, FYNGKV (reference sequence). The CDR3 consists of 13 residues. The CDR3 sequence: CASSLNSAETLYF. The sequenced CDR3 bases are TGTGCCAGCAGCCTTAATAGTGCAGAAACGCTGTAT.

There are a few counts of this clone. The germline and genes are mouse ones. The read comes to an end 1 residue before the CDR3 does, leaving the germline J gene to fill in the end. The chain couples TRBV20 to TRBJ2-7; D is ambiguous. Trimming stripped 0 bases from V and 4 bases from J, with 4 bases between. The CDR3 length is 11 residues. Germline-derived CDR1 and CDR2 are GFQATS and STVNSAI. The chain's CDR3 is CGARDVYEQYF. The part of the CDR3 DNA that was read is TGTGGTGCTAGGGATGTTTATGAACAGTAC. The full variable domain, rest sourced from reference TRBV20 and TRBJ2-7, is GALVYQYPRRTICKSGTSMRMECQAVGFQATSVAWYRQSPQKTFELIALSTVNSAIKYEQNFTQEKFPISHPNLSFSSMTVLNAYLEDRGLYLCGARDVYEQYFGPGTRLTVL.

The sample holds a few counts of this clone. Gene labels here are mouse ones. The missing CDR3 end, 1 residue past where the read stops, is filled in from the germline J gene. The chain uses TRBV26 and TRBJ2-7, with TRBD1 as a possible D gene (6 bases). The CDR3 is 14 residues long. Per germline, CDR1 KGHPV and CDR2 FQNQEV (reference sequence). V gave up 0 bases and J gave up 4 bases, with 10 bases separating them. CDR3 amino acids: CASSLSGQNYEQYF. The sequenced part of the CDR3 DNA is TGTGCCAGCAGTCTGTCGGGACAAAATTATGAACAGTAC.

With respect to this clone: Any gene name here is a mouse gene name. The DNA read from the CDR3 is TGCTCCAGCAGTCCCCGGACAGGCTCCGACTACACC. This sequence encodes CSSSPRTGSDYT. The whole CDR3 sequence reads CSSSPRTGSDYTF. The chain recombines TRBV23 with TRBJ1-2; TRBD1 is the table's D call and was not checked against the DNA. The read falls 1 residue short of the CDR3 end, and the missing part is taken from the germline J gene. In germline, CDR1 is KGHTA, CDR2 FQNQQP. This CDR3 has 13 residues.